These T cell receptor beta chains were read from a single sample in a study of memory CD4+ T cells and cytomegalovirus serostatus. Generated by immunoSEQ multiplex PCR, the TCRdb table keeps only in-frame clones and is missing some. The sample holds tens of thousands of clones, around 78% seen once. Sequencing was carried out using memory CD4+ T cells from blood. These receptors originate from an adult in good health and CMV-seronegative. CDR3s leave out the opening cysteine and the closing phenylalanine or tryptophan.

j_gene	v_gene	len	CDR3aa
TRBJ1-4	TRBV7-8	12	ASSQGSGNEKLF
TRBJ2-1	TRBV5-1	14	ASSPRASGRDYEQF
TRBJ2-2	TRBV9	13	ASSPRRGGTGELF
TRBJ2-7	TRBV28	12	ASSSAKPAYEQY
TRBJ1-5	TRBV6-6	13	ASSYGELGNQPQH
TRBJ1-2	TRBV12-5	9	ASGLGQFTT
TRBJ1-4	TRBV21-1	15	ASSKDSWGQGNEKLF
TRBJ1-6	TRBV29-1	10	SVLQDRGNMY
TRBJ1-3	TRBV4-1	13	ASSQGDSSGNTIY
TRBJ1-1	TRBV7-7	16	ASSLEFGTLGLNTEAF
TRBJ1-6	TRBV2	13	ATLDRPGTNSPLH
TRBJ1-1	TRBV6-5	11	ASSLMGGNEAF
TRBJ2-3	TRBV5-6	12	ASSSRQGRDTQY
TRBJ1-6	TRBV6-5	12	ASSPGQARSPLH
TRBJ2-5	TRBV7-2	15	ASSLGSGYTKQETQY
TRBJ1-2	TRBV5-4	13	ASSVTSGQGFGYT
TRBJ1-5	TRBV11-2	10	ASSFLGQPQH
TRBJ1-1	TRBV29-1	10	SVEEGFTEAF
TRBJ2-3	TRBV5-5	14	ASSFEGQAGTDTQY
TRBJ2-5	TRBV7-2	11	ASSSNRDLEQY
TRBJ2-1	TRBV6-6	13	ASSYTSGGRNEQF
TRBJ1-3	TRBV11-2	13	ASSSLRGTGNTIY
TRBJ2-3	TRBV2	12	ASSSSGDTDTQY
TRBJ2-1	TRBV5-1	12	ASRPPSSYNEQF
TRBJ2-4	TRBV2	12	ASRKVLSLNIQY
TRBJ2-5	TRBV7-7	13	ASSPLMIGSETQY
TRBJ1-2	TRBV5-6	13	ASTWYRDRGYGYT
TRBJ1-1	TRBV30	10	AWSRHDTEAF
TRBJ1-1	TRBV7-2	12	ASSLVAVTTEAF
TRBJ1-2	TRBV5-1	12	ASSWGQGSGGYT
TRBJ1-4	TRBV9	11	ASSPGYNEKLF
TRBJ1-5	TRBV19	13	ASTRDTFRNQPQH
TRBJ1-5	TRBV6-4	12	ASSEQENNQPQH
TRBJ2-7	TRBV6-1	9	ASSESREQY
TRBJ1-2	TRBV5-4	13	ASSLRPQLVYGYT
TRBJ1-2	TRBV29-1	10	SVDPRVSGYT
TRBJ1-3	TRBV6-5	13	ASSPTGEFGNTIY
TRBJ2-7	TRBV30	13	AWSVGGDYFYEQY
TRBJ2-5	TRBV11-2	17	ASSLEAQGLRPTRETQY
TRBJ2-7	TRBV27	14	ASSNWGTSGTYEQY
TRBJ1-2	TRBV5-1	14	ASSVTGTALGSGYT
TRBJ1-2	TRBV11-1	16	ASSLDRHGTGSPHGYT
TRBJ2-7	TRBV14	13	ASSQGLAGKGEQY
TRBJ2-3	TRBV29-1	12	SVAGGAAADTQY
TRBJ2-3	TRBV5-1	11	ASSSGNQDTQY
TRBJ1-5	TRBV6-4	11	ASSLRTDQPQH
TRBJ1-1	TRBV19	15	ASRTGGVGLRNTEAF
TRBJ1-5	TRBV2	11	ASRRVGNQPQH
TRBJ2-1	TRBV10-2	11	ASKDSSYNEQF
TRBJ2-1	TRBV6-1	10	ASNKGNNEQF
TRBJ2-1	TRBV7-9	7	ASSFDQF
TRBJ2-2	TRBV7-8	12	ASSFISRPGELF
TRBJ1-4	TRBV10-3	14	AISESAGGIDEKLF
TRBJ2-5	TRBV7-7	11	ASSSGPQETQY
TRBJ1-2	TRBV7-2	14	ASSLGIGTGARGYT
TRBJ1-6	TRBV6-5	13	ASSRQGSGNSPLH
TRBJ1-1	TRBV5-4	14	ASSQPNLGGFAEAF